This entry lists 28 T cell receptor beta chains sequenced from one sample in a study of blood T cells in healthy people across ages. With a J-beta primer mix and a sample-barcoded 5' primer, a second PCR ran roughly 6 to 11 cycles. Using its own MiXCR run on the 5' RACE reads, TCRdb lists one record per CDR3 protein. Here the sample spans 1.5 million to 2 million distinct CDR3 sequences, just under 50% being singletons. The sample was blood. Every receptor here comes from a woman aged 40 to 49 in good health.

This clonotype was observed many times. The gene calls are TRBV4-3 and TRBJ2-6; perhaps D is TRBD1 or TRBD2 (5 bases each). Trimming removed 2 bases from V and 4 bases from J, with 12 bases in between. This CDR3 comprises 16 residues. Germline CDR1 LGHNA, CDR2 YSLEER. CDR3 protein: CASSQLKGDGANVLTF. CDR3 nucleotides: TGCGCCAGCAGCCAACTTAAAGGGGACGGGGCCAACGTCCTGACTTTC.

The chain recombines TRBV11-2 with TRBJ2-7; unclear D gene. TRBJ2-5 matches the DNA end more closely, so the J call is doubtful. The germline V gene encodes CDR1 SGHAT and CDR2 FQNNGV. There are 14 residues in the CDR3. CDR3 nucleotide sequence: TGTGCCAGCAGCCCCTCGCTAGGTAGAGAGACCCAGTACTTC. This codes for CASSPSLGRETQYF.

This clonotype has a handful of counts. The CDR3 loop is CASRRTETQYF. CDR3 nucleotide sequence: TGCGCCAGCAGGAGGACGGAGACCCAGTACTTC. The chain employs TRBV5-1 and TRBJ2-5; no firm D call. Trimming removed 5 bases from V and 5 bases from J, with 7 bases in between. Germline CDR1 reads SGHRS; CDR2 reads YFSETQ. The CDR3 runs 11 residues.

The chain is built from TRBV11-1 and TRBJ2-3; D tentatively fits TRBD1 or TRBD2 (5 bases each). CDR3 size: 15 residues. Germline V gene sequence: CDR1 SGHAT, CDR2 FQDESV (reference sequence). V was pared by 5 bases and J by 4 bases, with 16 bases between. The CDR3, as DNA: TGTGCCAGCAGCCCTCGGGACCGTAGCGCAGATACGCAGTATTTT. It yields the protein CASSPRDRSADTQYF. The full variable domain, with the rest looked up from reference TRBV11-1 and TRBJ2-3, is EAEVAQSPRYKITEKSQAVAFWCDPISGHATLYWYRQILGQGPELLVQFQDESVVDDSQLPKDRFSAERLKGVDSTLKIQPAELGDSAMYLCASSPRDRSADTQYFGPGTRLTVL.

V and J are TRBV7-9 and TRBJ2-1, with D tentatively TRBD2 (6 bases). The CDR3 has 17 amino acids. The V gene lost 0 bases and the J gene lost 1 base, with 13 bases spanning the gap. Germline lookup yields CDR1 SEHNR and CDR2 FQNEAQ (reference sequence). This CDR3 reads CASSLAEGFVSYNEQFF. The CDR3 region has the DNA TGTGCCAGCAGCTTAGCGGAGGGGTTCGTTTCCTACAATGAGCAGTTCTTC.

The chain is built from TRBV6-2 or TRBV6-3 and TRBJ2-1, with no clear D. Germline V gene sequence: CDR1 MNHEY, CDR2 SVGEGT. This CDR3 contains 11 residues. The V and J ends lost 2 bases and 11 bases respectively, with 7 bases between them. The CDR3 coding sequence is TGTGCCAGCAGTTACCAGCGTAAGCAGTTCTTC. It encodes CASSYQRKQFF.

V usage is TRBV4-2 and J usage is TRBJ2-3, with 14 nucleotides matching TRBD2. The CDR3 has 17 residues. Trimming cost V 1 base and J 2 bases; bases outside gene matches: 2. Per germline, CDR1 LGHNA and CDR2 YNFKEQ. The CDR3 here is CASSQGTSGGTTDTQYF. CDR3 DNA: TGTGCCAGCAGCCAAGGGACTAGCGGGGGGACCACAGATACGCAGTATTTT.

For this clonotype: A read error may account for a junction end that differs from germline. The gene calls are TRBV9 and TRBJ2-1; 7 nucleotides agree with TRBD1. The CDR3 length is 16 residues. Germline loops: CDR1 SGDLS, CDR2 YYNGEE. The CDR3 reads CAGSVTTGQLFDEQFF. Here the CDR3 DNA reads TGTGCCGGCAGCGTCACGACGGGACAGCTTTTCGATGAGCAGTTCTTC.

This clonotype was counted between two and nine times. The chain joins TRBV6-2 or TRBV6-3 to TRBJ1-2, with no clear D. The V end was cut by 2 bases, the J end by 8 bases, with 6 bases between. Germline V gene data show CDR1 as MNHEY and CDR2 as SVGEGT. This CDR3 has 11 residues. CDR3 amino acids: CASSYTWGYTF. The CDR3 DNA follows: TGTGCCAGCAGTTACACCTGGGGCTACACCTTC.

This clonotype was counted a single time. The chain uses TRBV20-1 and TRBJ2-3; no definite D call. The V end was cut by 1 base, the J end by 10 bases, with 12 bases between. Germline CDR1 DFQATT, CDR2 SNEGSKA (reference sequence). The length of the CDR3 is 12 residues. CDR3 coding DNA: TGCAGTGCTAGAGTGATGGGCAGCCCGCAGTATTTT. Translation: CSARVMGSPQYF.

This clonotype was seen only a few times. This chain links TRBV20-1 with TRBJ2-3; 15 nucleotides line up with TRBD2. With 5 bases clipped from V and 6 bases from J, the junction kept 15 bases outside the gene matches. Germline assignment: CDR1 DFQATT and CDR2 SNEGSKA (reference sequence). The CDR3 runs 18 residues. CDR3 in DNA: TGCAGTGCTCCGGGACTAGCGGGGGGTGTCACTGTGTCGGATACGCAGTATTTT. Translation gives CSAPGLAGGVTVSDTQYF.

This clonotype was counted once. The junction and the germline gene differ at one end; a read error may be behind it. The chain joins TRBV7-9 to TRBJ1-2; TRBD1 is a possible D gene (6 bases). CDR1 and CDR2 from the germline V gene are SEHNR and FQNEAQ (reference sequence). This CDR3 is built from 15 residues. In DNA, the CDR3 is TGTGCCGGCAGCTCGGGAACAGGGCGTAACTATGGCTACACCTTC. Translated, it gives CAGSSGTGRNYGYTF.

Concerning this clonotype: One end of the junction does not line up with germline, which may come from a read error. V and J are TRBV6-6 and TRBJ2-4; a weak D match, TRBD1 (5 bases). The CDR3 consists of 16 residues. CDR1 and CDR2 (germline): MNHNY, SVGAGI (reference sequence). The CDR3 nucleotides read TGTGCCAGCAGTCATACCGCGACAGCTTACAAAAACGTTCAGTACTTC. This encodes CASSHTATAYKNVQYF.

CDR3 residues: CASSSRTSGPGSFF. CDR3 nucleotide sequence: TGCGCCAGCAGCTCCCGGACTAGCGGGCCGGGGTCGTTCTTC. J is TRBJ2-1 and V is TRBV5-1; TRBD2 matches at 11 bases. V was pared by 3 bases and J by 15 bases, with 11 bases of the junction left unmatched. This CDR3 has 14 residues. The germline V gene encodes CDR1 SGHRS and CDR2 YFSETQ.

The chain employs TRBV2 and TRBJ1-5, with D maybe TRBD1 (6 bases). The V gene lost 5 bases and the J gene lost 0 bases, with 11 bases spanning the gap. The CDR3 loop spans 15 amino acids. CDR1 and CDR2 from the germline V gene are SNHLY and FYNNEI. Written as DNA, the CDR3 is TGTGCCAGCAGTAAAAGGGACATTAGCAATCAGCCCCAGCATTTT. The encoded protein is CASSKRDISNQPQHF.

With respect to this clonotype: The junction does not match germline at one end; this may be a read error. V is TRBV6-5 and J is TRBJ2-4; the D call may be TRBD1 or TRBD2 (5 bases each). There are 14 residues in the CDR3. Germline loops: CDR1 MNHEY, CDR2 SVGAGI. CDR3 loop: CACSLRDGKNIQYF. For the CDR3, the DNA is TGTGCCTGCAGCCTCCGGGACGGTAAAAACATTCAGTACTTC.

As regards this clonotype: The germline gene is not matched at one end of the junction; a read error may be the cause. This sequence joins TRBV7-8 and TRBJ2-7; no firm D call. CDR1 is SGHVS, CDR2 FQNEAQ, per germline. This CDR3 has 12 residues. Written as DNA, the CDR3 is TGTGCCGGCAGCTACGAAGCCTACGAGCAGTACTTC. The encoded protein is CAGSYEAYEQYF.

This chain joins TRBV20-1 and TRBJ1-2, with 9 bases aligning to TRBD1. The CDR3 runs to 14 residues. Losses at the gene ends were 2 bases for V and 5 bases for J; bases not matched to a gene: 6. Germline V gene sequence: CDR1 DFQATT, CDR2 SNEGSKA (reference sequence). CDR3 residues: CSARPTGGDYGYTF. Here the CDR3 DNA reads TGCAGTGCTAGACCAACAGGGGGCGATTATGGCTACACCTTC.

A few counts support this clonotype. V and J are TRBV20-1 and TRBJ2-7; D possibly uses TRBD1 or TRBD2 (6 bases each). This CDR3 is built from 14 residues. The germline CDR1 and CDR2 sequences are DFQATT and SNEGSKA (reference sequence). Trimming removed 6 bases from V and 2 bases from J, with 17 bases in between. The CDR3 loop reads CSAPPGEVPYEQYF. Written as DNA, the CDR3 is TGCAGTGCCCCGCCAGGGGAGGTTCCCTACGAGCAGTACTTC.

V gene TRBV3-1 combines with J gene TRBJ2-5; D may be TRBD2 (6 bases). This CDR3 contains 14 residues. Trimming removed 6 bases at V and 2 bases at J, with 13 bases between. Germline lookup yields CDR1 LGHDT and CDR2 YNNKEL (reference sequence). The CDR3, as DNA: TGTGCCAGCAGACATGGGACTTCGCAAGAGACCCAGTACTTC. Translating gives CASRHGTSQETQYF.

This clonotype was seen a handful of times. The rearrangement joins TRBV15 to TRBJ2-3, with D hard to call. From germline, CDR1 is LNHNV and CDR2 YYDKDF (reference sequence). The V end lost 0 bases, the J end lost 0 bases, and 7 bases lay between the germline ends. This CDR3 comprises 15 residues. The CDR3 reads CATSRDQPSTDTQYF. The DNA of the CDR3 is TGTGCCACCAGCAGAGACCAGCCCAGCACAGATACGCAGTATTTT.

This clonotype was picked up a small number of times. The chain combines TRBV5-5 with TRBJ2-5; D might be TRBD1 (5 bases). V was pared by 4 bases and J by 2 bases, with 12 bases between. From germline, CDR1 is SGHKS and CDR2 YYEKEE (reference sequence). This CDR3 is 14 amino acids long. CDR3 bases: TGTGCCAGCAGCCCGACAGTACCTCAAGAGACCCAGTACTTC. It codes for CASSPTVPQETQYF.

This clonotype was counted a few times. The chain combines TRBV19 with TRBJ1-5, with D possibly TRBD1 on 6 matching bases. Between the trimmed V and J ends, which lost 2 bases and 3 bases, there was a span of 11 bases. Germline V gives CDR1 LNHDA, CDR2 SQIVND (reference sequence). The CDR3 has 15 amino acids. In nucleotides, the CDR3 is TGTGCCAGTAGTATAAGTGGGGGGCCCAATCAGCCCCAGCATTTT. It encodes CASSISGGPNQPQHF.

This clonotype was recorded once. V and J are TRBV7-3 and TRBJ2-3, with 8 nucleotides matching TRBD2. This CDR3 comprises 15 residues. The junction had 6 bases not matched to a gene; V was cut back by 2 bases and J by 5 bases. The germline CDR1 and CDR2 sequences are SGHTA and FQGTGA. CDR3 region: CASSLGRGAVDTQYF. CDR3 coding DNA: TGTGCCAGCAGCTTAGGGCGGGGGGCTGTAGATACGCAGTATTTT.

V gene TRBV20-1 combines with J gene TRBJ2-4; D is ambiguous. The V gene lost 7 bases and the J gene lost 2 bases, with 18 bases spanning the gap. The V gene's germline CDR1 is DFQATT and CDR2 SNEGSKA (reference sequence). The CDR3 contains 15 residues. The CDR3 DNA is TGCAGTGTGTGGGCTCGAGTGGCAACCAAAAACATTCAGTACTTC. It is translated as CSVWARVATKNIQYF.

This chain joins TRBV5-4 and TRBJ2-3; 8 bases are a match to TRBD2. The CDR3 has 15 amino acids. CDR1 is SGHNT, CDR2 YYREEE, per germline (reference sequence). V was pared by 0 bases and J by 7 bases, with 7 bases of the junction left unmatched. The CDR3 sequence: CASSLGQRGLNTQYF. CDR3 nucleotide sequence: TGTGCCAGCAGCTTGGGCCAGCGGGGGCTTAATACGCAGTATTTT.

This clonotype has a handful of counts. The rearrangement joins TRBV7-8 to TRBJ2-5; D call uncertain. The J call may be faulty, since TRBJ2-7 better matches the DNA end. This CDR3 is built from 14 residues. The germline V gene has CDR1 SGHVS and CDR2 FQNEAQ. CDR3 residues: CASSSNMISYEQYF. In DNA form, the CDR3 reads TGTGCCAGCAGCTCAAACATGATCTCCTACGAGCAGTACTTC.

This clonotype showed up just a few times. V is TRBV20-1 and J is TRBJ2-1, with TRBD1 matching over 12 bases. From germline, CDR1 is DFQATT and CDR2 SNEGSKA (reference sequence). V shed 3 bases and J 6 bases; nucleotides not matched to a gene: 3. The CDR3 contains 14 residues. The CDR3 sequence is CSARGQGAPNEQFF. For the CDR3, the DNA is TGCAGTGCTAGGGGACAGGGGGCGCCCAATGAGCAGTTCTTC.